These T cell receptor beta chains were read from a single sample in a study of shared clonotypes between healthy human individuals. Profiled with immunoSEQ multiplex PCR; TCRdb holds only in-frame clones, not every one. This sample has around 2,000,000 clones, with approximately 95% found just once. The material sequenced was naive CD8+ T cells sorted from blood. Receptors originate from a man aged 18 to 29 in good health. CDR3s include the opening cysteine and the closing phenylalanine or tryptophan. A D gene is named only where the DNA matches it firmly. Some rows have no size entry. The others give once, few or many, or a class for an expanded clone.

clone size	J gene	V gene	D gene	CDR3 DNA	CDR3 protein
NA	TRBJ1-1	TRBV6-5	NA	TGTGCCAGCAGTATGAGGAACACTGAAGCTTTCTTT	CASSMRNTEAFF
NA	TRBJ2-5	TRBV27	TRBD1	TGTGCCAGCAGTGACGGGACAGGGGGCTTCAGAGAGACCCAGTACTTC	CASSDGTGGFRETQYF
NA	TRBJ2-5	TRBV19	TRBD2	TGTGCCAGTAGTATACCCGGGACTAGCGGGAGTCAAGAGACCCAGTACTTC	CASSIPGTSGSQETQYF
NA	TRBJ2-2	TRBV19	TRBD2	TGTGCCAGTAGTATGGGACTAGCGGGCACCGGGGAGCTGTTTTTT	CASSMGLAGTGELFF
NA	TRBJ1-6	TRBV19	TRBD1	TGTGCCAGTAGTCTCCGACAGGGTGTTTCACCCCTCCACTTT	CASSLRQGVSPLHF
NA	TRBJ1-4	TRBV15	NA	TGTGCCATCAAGCCCAAGGTAAGGGGAGGAGGTGAAAAACTGTTTTTT	CAIKPKVRGGGEKLFF
NA	TRBJ2-1	TRBV11-3	NA	TGTGCCAGCAGCTTAAATAGGGATTCCTCCTACAATGAGCAGTTCTTC	CASSLNRDSSYNEQFF
NA	TRBJ2-7	TRBV13	NA	TGTGCCAGCAGCCTTCGGGGAACGACCTACGAGCAGTACTTC	CASSLRGTTYEQYF
NA	TRBJ2-7	TRBV7-9	NA	TGTGCCAGCAGCTTAGAACTAATTGGCCCCGAGCAGTACTTC	CASSLELIGPEQYF
NA	TRBJ1-5	TRBV6-8	NA	TGTGCCAGTTCTCAGGGGTCCGCGCAGAGTCAGCCCCAGCATTTT	CASSQGSAQSQPQHF
NA	TRBJ2-7	TRBV30	NA	TGTGCCTGGAGTGTATGGAGGGCCGATGTCGAGCAGTACTTC	CAWSVWRADVEQYF
NA	TRBJ1-2	TRBV28	NA	TGTGCCAGCAGTTACCCAGGGGACTATGGCTACACCTTC	CASSYPGDYGYTF
NA	TRBJ2-7	TRBV7-2	NA	TGTGCCAGCAGCTTAGGTCTAGCTTTTTACGAGCAGTACTTC	CASSLGLAFYEQYF
NA	TRBJ2-7	TRBV6-5	NA	TGTGCCAGCAGTTACTCGCTAGTCTCCCACGAGCAGTACTTC	CASSYSLVSHEQYF
NA	TRBJ2-7	TRBV4-1	NA	TGCGCCAGCAGCCCTCAGAGGACACGCTCCTACGAGCAGTACTTC	CASSPQRTRSYEQYF
NA	TRBJ1-4	TRBV2	NA	TGTGCCAGCAGTCTAGCGGGAACTAATGAAAAACTGTTTTTT	CASSLAGTNEKLFF
once	TRBJ2-5	TRBV9	NA	TGTGCCAGCAGCATCCGGGCTCATGGGACCCAGTACTTC	CASSIRAHGTQYF
NA	TRBJ1-5	TRBV30	NA	TGTGCCTGGAGTGTACAGAAGAGTCAGCCCCAGCATTTT	CAWSVQKSQPQHF
once	TRBJ1-1	TRBV19	NA	TGTGCCAGTAGTATAGGCTACACTGAAGCTTTCTTT	CASSIGYTEAFF
NA	TRBJ2-5	TRBV27	NA	TGTGCCAGCAGCGGACCCCAAGAGACCCAGTACTTC	CASSGPQETQYF
NA	TRBJ1-3	TRBV7-8	NA	TGTGCCAGCCGGGGAGGCCGGACTGGAAACACCATATATTTT	CASRGGRTGNTIYF
NA	TRBJ2-3	TRBV7-9	NA	TGTGCCAGCAGCTTAGTGTCGGAGGGGTATCGCACAGATACGCAGTATTTT	CASSLVSEGYRTDTQYF
NA	TRBJ2-3	TRBV9	NA	TGTGCCAGCAGCGTAGAGGACTCCCTTTTAGCACAAGATACGCAGTATTTT	CASSVEDSLLAQDTQYF
NA	TRBJ1-2	TRBV6-1	NA	TGTGCCAGCATGGGGAATGGCTACACCTTC	CASMGNGYTF
NA	TRBJ2-7	TRBV7-6	NA	TGTGCCAGCAGCCCCGAGGGGCAGCCGAGCTCCTACGAGCAGTACTTC	CASSPEGQPSSYEQYF
once	TRBJ2-3	TRBV27	TRBD1	TGTGCCAGCAGCCCTGACAGGGTGGGCGCAGATACGCAGTATTTT	CASSPDRVGADTQYF
NA	TRBJ1-6	TRBV6-6	NA	TGTGCCAGCAGGTTGGGGGGAGGGGGATCACCCCTCCACTTT	CASRLGGGGSPLHF
NA	TRBJ2-7	TRBV4-1	TRBD2	TGCGCCAGCAGCCATACTAGCGGCCAGGCCTACGAGCAGTACTTC	CASSHTSGQAYEQYF
once	TRBJ2-1	TRBV27	NA	TGTGCCAGCAGCGGCACTCGGTATATCAATGAGCAGTTCTTC	CASSGTRYINEQFF
NA	TRBJ2-7	TRBV27	TRBD2	TGTGCCAGCACCCCGACCTCAATTCTAGCGGAACCCTACGAGCAGTACTTC	CASTPTSILAEPYEQYF